This TCR beta chain comes out of a study of Graves' ophthalmopathy and Graves' hyperthyroidism. The germline gives CDR1 LGHNA, CDR2 YNFKEQ. The CDR3 spans 22 residues. J lost 2 bases, V lost 4 bases, and 22 bases had no gene match. RNA transcripts served as template for amplifying TCR beta CDR3 sequences. Amplification began with first-round RT-PCR using HTBI primers, then second-round multiplex PCR was performed. TCRdb reanalysed the multiplex PCR reads using MiXCR and keeps one entry per CDR3 protein. Altogether about 380,000 distinct CDR3 sequences are present, 15% being singletons, with the ten largest covering around 7%. There are many counts of this clonotype.

This rearrangement joins TRBV4-2 to TRBJ2-4, with TRBD2 matching 11 bases. The specimen sequenced was peripheral blood. The clonotype originates from a woman aged 18-29 years with stable Graves' hyperthyroidism. In DNA form, the CDR3 reads TGTGCCAGCAGCCGCCAATTATGGGAACTAGCGGGGGATCCCGTTCCCAAAAACATTCAGTACTTC. This gives the protein CASSRQLWELAGDPVPKNIQYF.